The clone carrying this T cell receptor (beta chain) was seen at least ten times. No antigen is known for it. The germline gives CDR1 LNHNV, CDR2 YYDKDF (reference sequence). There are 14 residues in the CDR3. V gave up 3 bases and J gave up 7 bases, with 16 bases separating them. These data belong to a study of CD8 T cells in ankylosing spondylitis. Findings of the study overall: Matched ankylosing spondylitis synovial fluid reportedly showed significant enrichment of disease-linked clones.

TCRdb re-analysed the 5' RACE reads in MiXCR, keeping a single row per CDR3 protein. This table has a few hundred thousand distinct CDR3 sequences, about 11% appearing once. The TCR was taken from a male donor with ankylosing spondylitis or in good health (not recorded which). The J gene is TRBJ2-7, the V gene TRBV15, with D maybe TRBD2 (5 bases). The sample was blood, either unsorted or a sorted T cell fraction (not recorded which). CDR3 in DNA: TGTGCCACCAGCAGTTACCGCGGGTCAGGTGAGCAGTACTTC. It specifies CATSSYRGSGEQYF.